This is a list of T cell receptor beta chains from one sample in a study of tumor-infiltrating lymphocytes in primary liver carcinoma. MiXCR, run by TCRdb on the multiplex PCR reads, gives a single entry per CDR3 protein. Here the sample spans 20,000 to 25,000 distinct CDR3 sequences, over 75% being singletons. The sequencing sample was made of liver tumor tissue from sampling region 1. The origin of the receptors is a woman between 25 and 40 years old with primary liver carcinoma and hepatitis B virus infection. Each CDR3 is given with its conserved first and last residue. Each record gives: D gene, J gene, V gene, clone size, CDR3 DNA, CDR3 protein. D genes are given only for firm matches. For some rows the clone size is stated as once, few or many, or as a class when expanded; others skip it.

NA	TRBJ1-2	TRBV11-2	NA	TGTGCCAGCACTCAGGGGCGGTGTGGAGGCTACGCCTTC	CASTQGRCGGYAF
TRBD1	TRBJ2-3	TRBV6-2/TRBV6-3	many	TGTGCCAGTAGTTACTTTCCGGACAGGGCAGATACGCAGTATTTT	CASSYFPDRADTQYF
NA	TRBJ1-5	TRBV12-3/TRBV12-4	NA	TGTGCCAGCGGCCGATTAGATACGGGGACTGATCGGCCCCAGCATTTT	CASGRLDTGTDRPQHF
TRBD2	TRBJ2-1	TRBV20-1	NA	TGCAGTGCTCCCCAGGGCGGGAGAGCTTACAATGAGCAGTTCTTC	CSAPQGGRAYNEQFF
NA	TRBJ2-7	TRBV11-1	NA	TGTGCCAGCAGCTTAGGATACCTCCGCGAGTACTTC	CASSLGYLREYF
TRBD2	TRBJ2-3	TRBV11-2	NA	TGTGCCAGCAGCGCGGGACTAGCTATTGTTGATACGCAGTATTTT	CASSAGLAIVDTQYF
TRBD2	TRBJ2-3	TRBV28	many	TGTGCCAGCAGCCGACTAGCAGGCGCAGATACGCAGTATTTT	CASSRLAGADTQYF
NA	TRBJ2-1	TRBV11-2	NA	TGTGCCAGCAGTTCAACGGGACACAGCTTCTTGGATGAACTGTTCTTC	CASSSTGHSFLDELFF
NA	TRBJ1-2	TRBV11-2	NA	TGTGCCAGCAGCTTAGAGGGGAATGATGGCTACACCTTC	CASSLEGNDGYTF
NA	TRBJ2-3	TRBV5-4	NA	TGTGCCAGCAGTGTAGACGGACACCCTCCACCCATAGATACGCAATATTTT	CASSVDGHPPPIDTQYF
TRBD2	TRBJ2-7	TRBV6-2/TRBV6-3	NA	TGTGCCAGTACCAACACTAGCGTTGGCTACGAGCAGTACTTC	CASTNTSVGYEQYF
NA	TRBJ2-1	TRBV20-1	NA	TGCAGTGCCAGAGGGGGCAATGAGCAGTTCTTC	CSARGGNEQFF
NA	TRBJ2-1	TRBV4-3	NA	TGCGCCAGCAGCCAAGATTGGTACAATGAGCAGTTCTTC	CASSQDWYNEQFF
TRBD2	TRBJ2-3	TRBV11-2	once	TGTGCCAATAGCGCGGGACTAGCGAGTATTGTTGATACGCAGTATTTT	CANSAGLASIVDTQYF
NA	TRBJ1-1	TRBV7-9	NA	TGTGCCAGCGGTACTTCAGACATTGAAACTTTCTTT	CASGTSDIETFF
NA	TRBJ2-1	TRBV28	NA	TGTGCCTGCAGTTTCGAGGAGTGGCAGGGGTGGAATGAGCAGTTCTTC	CACSFEEWQGWNEQFF
NA	TRBJ1-5	TRBV9	once	TGTGCCAGCAGCGATGGTGTCGGTCAGCCCCAGCATTTT	CASSDGVGQPQHF
TRBD2	TRBJ2-5	TRBV29-1	NA	TGCAGCGTCGATGGGAGGGCCGCTGAGACCCAGTACTTC	CSVDGRAAETQYF
NA	TRBJ1-6	TRBV12-3/TRBV12-4	NA	TGTCTCAGCAGTTTTGGGAGGACTCCCCTCTACTTT	CLSSFGRTPLYF
NA	TRBJ2-1	TRBV10-3	NA	TGTGCCAACAGTGAGACCATGGCGGCTAGAGTCTACAATGAGCAGTTCTTC	CANSETMAARVYNEQFF
TRBD1	TRBJ1-1	TRBV11-2	NA	TGTGCCAGCAACGCTCGGGACAGGGGGCGTAAGAGGTGGAGTAACACTAGAGCTTTCTTT	CASNARDRGRKRWSNTRAFF
NA	TRBJ1-2	TRBV2	many	TGTGCCAGCAGTGAGAGTTCGGTACGCGGCTACACCTTC	CASSESSVRGYTF
TRBD2	TRBJ2-3	TRBV7-9	few	TGTGCTAGCAGCTTGTACGGGACTACTATCACAGATACGCAGTATTTT	CASSLYGTTITDTQYF
NA	TRBJ2-4	TRBV4-1	NA	TGCGCCAGAAGCCCAGAGATGAGTATGGACACGAGCAAGAGGTACTTC	CARSPEMSMDTSKRYF
NA	TRBJ1-4	TRBV11-2	NA	TGTGCCAGCCCCTGGGGGGGAAAACTGTTTTTT	CASPWGGKLFF
NA	TRBJ2-1	TRBV11-2	NA	TGTGCCAGCAGCCTTATTAGTCTGAGGTTCCCAGGCGATGAGCAGTTCTTC	CASSLISLRFPGDEQFF
NA	TRBJ2-2	TRBV28	NA	TGTGCCAGCAGTTTGAGCGGTGAGCTGTTTTTT	CASSLSGELFF
TRBD1	TRBJ1-1	TRBV29-1	NA	TGCACCGTCGAGACAGGGAACACCGAAGTTTTCTTT	CTVETGNTEVFF
NA	TRBJ2-5	TRBV7-9	NA	TGTGCCAGAAGCTTACCCATGAAAACCCGGTACTTC	CARSLPMKTRYF
NA	TRBJ2-7	TRBV4-3	medium-sized	TGCGCCAGCAGCCACACTGCCCTTTCCAACGAGCAGTACTTC	CASSHTALSNEQYF
NA	TRBJ1-1	TRBV4-2	NA	TGTGCCAACAGCCCCGTCGAGGGGAGAGGGAGCACTGAACCTTTCTTT	CANSPVEGRGSTEPFF
NA	TRBJ2-1	TRBV11-1	NA	TGTGCCGGCAGCCGGAGACAGGTCTCCTGCAATGAGCAGTTCTTC	CAGSRRQVSCNEQFF
NA	TRBJ1-5	TRBV28	NA	TGTGTCAGTAGTGTCTCCGGGACGGGCCAGCATTTT	CVSSVSGTGQHF
NA	TRBJ1-5	TRBV6-6	NA	TGTGCCAGTAGTTTCACCTTAGACCGGGGAGGCCAGATAGGGCAGCATTTT	CASSFTLDRGGQIGQHF
TRBD1	TRBJ2-7	TRBV10-2	many	TGCGCTACCGGACAGGTCGACGAGCAGTACTTT	CATGQVDEQYF